This is a list of T cell receptor beta chains from one sample in a study of blood T cell repertoires in COVID-19. The repertoire was sequenced with immunoSEQ multiplex PCR; TCRdb's copy has only in-frame clones and lacks some. Altogether 190,000 or so clones are present, 70% to 90% being singletons, with the ten largest covering around 9%. Sample: PBMCs or T cells enriched from blood (not recorded which). The receptors here all came from a man aged 40-49 years who had recovered from COVID-19. Both conserved end residues are part of each CDR3. The D gene is left open where the match is weak. Only some rows state a clone size, as once, few, many or a class for expanded clones.

>TRBV6-1|16|TRBJ1-2|NA|few
TGTGCCAGCAGTGAGGGGGCAGTGCGGTGGGACTATGGCTACACCTTC
CASSEGAVRWDYGYTF
>TRBV4-1|15|TRBJ2-7|TRBD1|NA
TGCGCCAGCAGCCTACGGGGACAGGAATCCTACGAGCAGTACTTC
CASSLRGQESYEQYF
>TRBV30|14|TRBJ1-3|NA|NA
TGTGCCTGGAGCGATTGGGCCCCTGGAAACACCATATATTTT
CAWSDWAPGNTIYF
>TRBV4-2|15|TRBJ2-3|NA|NA
TGTGCCAGCAGTGACGGGGTGACTAGCACAGATACGCAGTATTTT
CASSDGVTSTDTQYF
>TRBV5-1|15|TRBJ2-7|TRBD2|NA
TGCGCCAGCAGCCTGGACGGGGGGACCCTCTACGAGCAGTACTTC
CASSLDGGTLYEQYF
>TRBV11-2|15|TRBJ2-1|TRBD2|NA
TGTGCCAGCAGCCCTTGGCGGGAGTCCCGCAATGAGCAGTTCTTC
CASSPWRESRNEQFF
>TRBV4-1|17|TRBJ1-2|NA|NA
TGCGCCAGCAGCCAAGACGAGCAGGAGGGGCCCAGGGATGGCTACACCTTC
CASSQDEQEGPRDGYTF
>TRBV15|14|TRBJ1-5|TRBD1|NA
TGTGCCACCCGCTCAGGGGGAAGCAATCAGCCCCAGCATTTT
CATRSGGSNQPQHF
>TRBV19|19|TRBJ2-1|NA|NA
TGTGCCAGTAGTATACCCACATCACGGGGGGCGAGTCGGTACAATGAGCAGTTCTTC
CASSIPTSRGASRYNEQFF
>TRBV28|15|TRBJ2-3|TRBD2|NA
TGTGCCAGCAGTTTCGGACTAGCGGGGGGGGATACGCAGTATTTT
CASSFGLAGGDTQYF
>TRBV12-3/TRBV12-4|13|TRBJ2-3|NA|NA
TGTGCCAGCGGCCGGACAGTGACAGATACGCAGTATTTT
CASGRTVTDTQYF
>TRBV5-1|14|TRBJ1-2|TRBD1|NA
TGCGCCAGCAGCTCCAAAACAGGGGGCTATGGCTACACCTTC
CASSSKTGGYGYTF
>TRBV2|13|TRBJ1-1|TRBD1|NA
TGTGCCAGCAGTGACCGTCGGACAGGCGGAGCTTTCTTT
CASSDRRTGGAFF
>TRBV7-2|14|TRBJ1-5|NA|few
TGTGCCAGCAGTCAGGACGGACTCAATCAGCCCCAGCATTTT
CASSQDGLNQPQHF
>TRBV2|14|TRBJ1-5|TRBD1|NA
TGTGCCAGCAACGACAGGGATAGCAATCAGCCCCAGCATTTT
CASNDRDSNQPQHF
>TRBV7-2|13|TRBJ2-5|TRBD1|NA
TGTGCCAGCAGCTCCGTCAGGGGGGAGACCCAGTACTTC
CASSSVRGETQYF
>TRBV5-4|16|TRBJ1-1|TRBD1|NA
TGTGCCAGCAGCCCCTCGACAGGGGGGCTGAACACTGAAGCTTTCTTT
CASSPSTGGLNTEAFF
>TRBV20-1|15|TRBJ1-5|NA|many
TGCAGTGCTATTGAGGTGGGGCCCCACAATCAGCCCCAGCATTTT
CSAIEVGPHNQPQHF
>TRBV24-1|14|TRBJ2-7|TRBD1|NA
TGTGCCACCAGCGGTACAGGGGGGAAAAACGAGCAGTACTTC
CATSGTGGKNEQYF
>TRBV3-1/TRBV3-2|15|TRBJ2-1|TRBD2|NA
TGTGCCAGCAGCCTTACTAGCGGAGGGAACAATGAGCAGTTCTTC
CASSLTSGGNNEQFF
>TRBV4-1|14|TRBJ2-1|NA|NA
TGCGCCAGCAGCCTCCAAATTATAGTGAATGAGCAGTTCTTC
CASSLQIIVNEQFF
>TRBV7-9|15|TRBJ1-2|NA|NA
TGTGCCAGCAGCTTAGCAGGGGCCGCTAATTTTGGCTACACCTTC
CASSLAGAANFGYTF
>TRBV10-2|14|TRBJ2-7|TRBD2|NA
TGCGCCAGCAGCCTAGCGGGTGCCGCCTACGAGCAGTACTTC
CASSLAGAAYEQYF
>TRBV6-5|16|TRBJ1-5|NA|NA
TGTGCCAGCAGTTCCTCTCGGAGGGGCACCTTTCAGCCCCAGCATTTT
CASSSSRRGTFQPQHF
>TRBV7-3|15|TRBJ2-2|NA|NA
TGTGCCAGCAGCAGAGGCGGCAGTAACACCGGGGAGCTGTTTTTT
CASSRGGSNTGELFF
>TRBV2|14|TRBJ2-7|NA|NA
TGTGCCAGCAGTGAGACCCACAGGGTGTACGAGCAGTACTTC
CASSETHRVYEQYF
>TRBV24-1|16|TRBJ1-5|TRBD1|once
TGTGCCACCAGTGACCCCGGGACAGGGCCCGTTCAGCCCCAGCATTTT
CATSDPGTGPVQPQHF
>TRBV6-5|13|TRBJ1-2|NA|NA
TGTGCCAGCAGCGTTAGGGGGAACTATGGCTACACCTTC
CASSVRGNYGYTF
>TRBV30|14|TRBJ2-3|NA|NA
TGTGCCTGGGGTAGGGCGGGGCAGGCAGATACGCAGTATTTT
CAWGRAGQADTQYF
>TRBV2|15|TRBJ2-1|NA|NA
TGTGCCAGCAGTGATGGGGCCCTTCCTTACAATGAGCAGTTCTTC
CASSDGALPYNEQFF
>TRBV25-1|14|TRBJ1-2|TRBD1|NA
TGTGCCAGCAGTGGCTACAGGACAGGGTTTGGCTACACCTTC
CASSGYRTGFGYTF
>TRBV21-1|13|TRBJ1-6|NA|NA
TGTGCCATCATGCAGGGGGTGAGTTCACCCCTCCACTTT
CAIMQGVSSPLHF
>TRBV7-2|15|TRBJ2-2|TRBD1|NA
TGTGCCAGCAGCCTGCGACAGGGTAGAATCGGGGAGCTGTTTTTT
CASSLRQGRIGELFF
>TRBV5-1|18|TRBJ2-1|TRBD2|NA
TGCGCCAGCAGCTTGTTTTCTAGCGGGGGCCTCCGGAACAATGAGCAGTTCTTC
CASSLFSSGGLRNNEQFF
>TRBV5-4|17|TRBJ1-2|NA|NA
TGTGCCAGCAGCCCACCCTCGGGTAATGCTTTTCGAAGTGGCTACACCTTC
CASSPPSGNAFRSGYTF
>TRBV2|15|TRBJ2-1|TRBD2|few
TGTGCCACGCGGGGAGGCGGGGGGCTATACAATGAGCAGTTCTTC
CATRGGGGLYNEQFF
>TRBV5-6|17|TRBJ2-1|TRBD2|NA
TGTGCCAGCAGCTTGGGGGCAGGCGGGAGCTCCTACAATGAGCAGTTCTTC
CASSLGAGGSSYNEQFF
>TRBV7-8|14|TRBJ1-3|NA|NA
TGTGCCAGCACCCTGAGTAGTACCCGAAACACCATATATTTT
CASTLSSTRNTIYF
>TRBV10-3|13|TRBJ1-1|NA|NA
TGTGCCACCGAGGGGACAAAAAAAACTGAAGCTTTCTTT
CATEGTKKTEAFF
>TRBV7-3|15|TRBJ2-1|TRBD2|once
TGTGCCAGCAGCTCCAGACTAGCGGGGAACAATGAGCAGTTCTTC
CASSSRLAGNNEQFF
>TRBV19|14|TRBJ1-2|TRBD1|NA
TGTGCCAGTAGTTCTTGGGACAGGGGATATGGCTACACCTTC
CASSSWDRGYGYTF
>TRBV20-1|15|TRBJ2-7|NA|NA
TGCAGTGCTAGTCGGGCAGGGGATGCGACCTACGAGCAGTACTTC
CSASRAGDATYEQYF
>TRBV4-1|15|TRBJ2-7|NA|NA
TGCGCCAGCAGCCAAGCTCCTAGCGCGTCCTACGAGCAGTACTTC
CASSQAPSASYEQYF
>TRBV12-5|16|TRBJ1-1|TRBD1|NA
TGTGCTAGTGGTTTGATATTGACAGGGGAGAACACTGAAGCTTTCTTT
CASGLILTGENTEAFF
>TRBV29-1|13|TRBJ2-1|TRBD2|NA
TGCAGCGTGCTCATTGAGCGGGAGTATTTACAGTTCTTC
CSVLIEREYLQFF
>TRBV6-4|14|TRBJ2-3|NA|once
TGTGCCAGCAGTGGGCAGGGCCACACAGATACGCAGTATTTT
CASSGQGHTDTQYF
>TRBV6-7|17|TRBJ1-5|TRBD1|NA
TGTGCCGGCTTAAGGGACAGACAATTTTGTAGCAATCAGCCCCAGCATTTT
CAGLRDRQFCSNQPQHF
>TRBV5-6|16|TRBJ2-3|NA|NA
TGTGCCAGCAGCTTAAGTTCGGGAGCTAGTCACGATACGCAGTATTTT
CASSLSSGASHDTQYF
>TRBV15|15|TRBJ2-3|TRBD2|NA
TGTGCCACCCAGGGGATTAGCGGGGGGACAGATACGCAGTATTTT
CATQGISGGTDTQYF
>TRBV19|14|TRBJ2-2|NA|NA
TGTGCCAGTAGTATTACGACGGGCACCGGGGAGCTGTTTTTT
CASSITTGTGELFF
>TRBV27|14|TRBJ2-3|TRBD2|NA
TGTGCCAGCAGTGCGCGGGGGTTCACAGATACGCAGTATTTT
CASSARGFTDTQYF
>TRBV20-1|10|TRBJ1-2|NA|NA
TGCAGTGCACCGGACAGACACGCTAACTTC
CSAPDRHANF
>TRBV27|15|TRBJ2-7|NA|few
TGTGCCAGCAGTTCCCTCGGGACTTCTACCTACGAGCAGTACTTC
CASSSLGTSTYEQYF
>TRBV12-3/TRBV12-4|12|TRBJ2-7|NA|NA
TGTGCCAGCAGTTTCCCCAACTACGAGCAGTACTTC
CASSFPNYEQYF
>TRBV24-1|16|TRBJ1-2|NA|NA
TGTGCCACCAGTGGACCCCCGGGGATGGGGGAGGATGGCTACACCTTC
CATSGPPGMGEDGYTF
>TRBV11-2|13|TRBJ1-2|TRBD1|NA
TGTGCCAGCAGATACACAGGGGGCGAGGGCTACACCTTC
CASRYTGGEGYTF
>TRBV12-5|12|TRBJ2-1|NA|NA
TGTGCTAGTGGCCTGCCCCTTGGCGAGCAGTTCTTC
CASGLPLGEQFF
>TRBV12-5|18|TRBJ2-1|TRBD2|NA
TGTGCTAGTGGTTTGCTACGATTTGCAAGCGGGAAAGCTAATGAGCAGTTCTTC
CASGLLRFASGKANEQFF
>TRBV11-3|13|TRBJ2-7|NA|NA
TGTGCCAGCAGCTTGGGAGTTGGCTACGAGCAGTACTTC
CASSLGVGYEQYF